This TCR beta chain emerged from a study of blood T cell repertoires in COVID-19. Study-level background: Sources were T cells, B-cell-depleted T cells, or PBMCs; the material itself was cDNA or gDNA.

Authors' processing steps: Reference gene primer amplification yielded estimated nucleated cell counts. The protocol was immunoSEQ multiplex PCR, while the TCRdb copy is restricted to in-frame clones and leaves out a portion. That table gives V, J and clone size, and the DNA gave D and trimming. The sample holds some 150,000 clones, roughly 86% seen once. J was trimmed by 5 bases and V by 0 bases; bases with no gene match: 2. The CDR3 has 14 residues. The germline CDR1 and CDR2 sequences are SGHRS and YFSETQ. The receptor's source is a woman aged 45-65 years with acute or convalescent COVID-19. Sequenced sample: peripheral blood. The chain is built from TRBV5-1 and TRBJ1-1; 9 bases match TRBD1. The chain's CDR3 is CASSLDRGQTEAFF. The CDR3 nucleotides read TGCGCCAGCAGCTTGGACAGGGGGCAAACTGAAGCTTTCTTT. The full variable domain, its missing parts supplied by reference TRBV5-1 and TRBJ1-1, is KAGVTQTPRYLIKTRGQQVTLSCSPISGHRSVSWYQQTPGQGLQFLFEYFSETQRNKGNFPGRFSGRQFSNSRSEMNVSTLELGDSALYLCASSLDRGQTEAFFGQGTRLTVV.